This T cell receptor (beta chain) was sequenced during a study of T cell responses to AZD1222 COVID-19 vaccine. Findings of the study overall: It was only 6 or 7 AZD1222 recipients who were seropositive at baseline. White British ancestry dominated among donors, who included more females, and clonal diversity was possibly underestimated. Unmutated variant regions reportedly attract nearly half of all spike-specific TCRs. No day 14 peak samples; only post-peak repertoires were characterized.

Profiled with immunoSEQ multiplex PCR; TCRdb holds only in-frame clones, not every one. The table records about 150,000 clones, about 86% of them present only once. Germline V CDR1 and CDR2: MNHNS, SASEGT. The CDR3 extends over 14 amino acids. With 0 bases removed from V and 4 bases from J, the gap between germline ends came to 10 bases. On this clone itself: Its target is unknown.

Sample: peripheral blood, taken on day 0 of MenACWY control vaccination. This clonotype was obtained from an adult in good health. The rearrangement links TRBV6-1 to TRBJ2-7; the D gene is possibly TRBD2 (7 bases). DNA for the CDR3: TGTGCCAGCAGTGAAGCGGGGGGGCCTTACGAGCAGTACGTC. This sequence encodes CASSEAGGPYEQYV.